A selection of T cell receptor beta chains follows, all from one sample in a study of CXCR3-negative and CXCR3-positive naive CD8 T cells. TCRdb reprocessed the 5' RACE reads; each CDR3 protein has one entry and no DNA is given. The sample data list around 120,000 distinct CDR3 sequences. The specimen was naive CXCR3+ CD8+ T cells from blood. The receptors shown here come from a human donor in good health. Some clones in this sample may be carry-over from other donors' samples. The CDR3 runs from the conserved cysteine through the conserved F or W.

j_gene	v_gene	CDR3aa
TRBJ1-1	TRBV20-1	CSAPDTGNTEAFF
TRBJ2-1	TRBV13	CASSLGLAGSSYNEQFF
TRBJ1-1	TRBV12-3/TRBV12-4	CASSLAPRGTEAFF
TRBJ1-1	TRBV7-6	CASSLGLSDTEAFF
TRBJ2-7	TRBV5-1	CASSFFPGTNYEQYF
TRBJ1-5	TRBV5-1	CASSLDGGVGQPQHF
TRBJ2-5	TRBV7-8	CASSLEGDRAQYF
TRBJ2-3	TRBV28	CASSLFGTKTDTQYF
TRBJ2-1	TRBV9	CASSPSGEREQFF
TRBJ1-2	TRBV9	CASSLMGDDYGYTF
TRBJ2-1	TRBV29-1	CSVLGVSSSYNEQFF
TRBJ1-2	TRBV9	CASSVGDSAVEGYTF
TRBJ1-2	TRBV11-2	CASSFLIGGDRGYTF
TRBJ1-1	TRBV27	CASSLGGVSTEAFF
TRBJ2-5	TRBV7-9	CASSLPNTGTSVMETQYF
TRBJ2-1	TRBV5-1	CASTSTSGYNEQFF
TRBJ1-1	TRBV7-3	CASSLTGTGGTEAFF
TRBJ1-2	TRBV15	CATSPRENYGYTF
TRBJ2-3	TRBV29-1	CSEGQGNSDTQYF
TRBJ1-5	TRBV14	CASSQDTGQGAIKFGNQPQHF
TRBJ2-7	TRBV25-1	CASSRQGASHEQYF
TRBJ2-3	TRBV29-1	CSVEGSTSAETDTQYF
TRBJ2-2	TRBV28	CATGASGGDTGELFF
TRBJ2-2	TRBV19	CASSWRAGELFF
TRBJ1-5	TRBV4-3	CASSQEVRYQPQHF
TRBJ1-2	TRBV29-1	CSVPKGGGYTF
TRBJ1-2	TRBV28	CASSFVHQPSYGYTF
TRBJ2-1	TRBV19	CASSRPGQNYNEQFF
TRBJ1-2	TRBV7-9	CASSLGQGVNYGYTF
TRBJ1-1	TRBV19	CASSMGSEAFF
TRBJ2-1	TRBV12-3/TRBV12-4	CASQEVSYNEQFF
TRBJ2-5	TRBV7-6	CASSLYIGAEETQYF
TRBJ1-1	TRBV5-5	CASSLWGENTEAFF
TRBJ2-1	TRBV27	CASSSASGDSYNEQFF
TRBJ1-5	TRBV7-9	CASSPDSDQPQHF
TRBJ2-5	TRBV25-1	CASSRTGSIQETQYF
TRBJ1-5	TRBV6-2/TRBV6-3	CASSYEEGAGNQPQHF
TRBJ2-7	TRBV29-1	CSVLRDRGEQYF
TRBJ2-2	TRBV12-3/TRBV12-4	CAITQGESSNTGELFF
TRBJ1-1	TRBV5-6	CASSLVQTTEAFF
TRBJ1-2	TRBV28	CASIYRDRGRGGYTF
TRBJ2-7	TRBV14	CASSPFGGYSYEQYF
TRBJ2-2	TRBV4-1	CASSQEGGLGTGELFF
TRBJ1-2	TRBV3-1	CASSQAVNYGYTF
TRBJ1-2	TRBV7-8	CASSQQTGDGYTF
TRBJ2-3	TRBV10-3	CAISVPGLDTQYF
TRBJ1-1	TRBV5-1	CASSLVGEDTEAFF